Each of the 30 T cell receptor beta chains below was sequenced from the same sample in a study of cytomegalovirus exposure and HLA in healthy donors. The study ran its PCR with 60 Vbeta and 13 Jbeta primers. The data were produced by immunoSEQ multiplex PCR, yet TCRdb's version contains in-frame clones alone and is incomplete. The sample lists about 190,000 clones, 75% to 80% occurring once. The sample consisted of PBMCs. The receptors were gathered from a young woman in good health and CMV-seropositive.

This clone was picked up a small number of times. This CDR3 is CAWATSGAKNIQYF. CDR3 nucleotide sequence: TGTGCCTGGGCGACTAGCGGGGCCAAAAACATTCAGTACTTC. The chain is built from TRBV30 and TRBJ2-4; 10 nucleotides agree with TRBD2. This CDR3 region has 14 residues. Per germline, CDR1 GTSNPN and CDR2 SVGIG (reference sequence). J lost 1 base, V lost 5 bases, and 2 bases had no gene match.

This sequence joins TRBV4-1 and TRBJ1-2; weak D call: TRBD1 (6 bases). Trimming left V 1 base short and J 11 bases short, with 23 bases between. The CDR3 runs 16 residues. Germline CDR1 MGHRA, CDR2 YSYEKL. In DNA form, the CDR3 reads TGCGCCAGCAGCCAAGTCTACGAAAACAGGGCCCTGCGGTACACCTTC. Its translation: CASSQVYENRALRYTF.

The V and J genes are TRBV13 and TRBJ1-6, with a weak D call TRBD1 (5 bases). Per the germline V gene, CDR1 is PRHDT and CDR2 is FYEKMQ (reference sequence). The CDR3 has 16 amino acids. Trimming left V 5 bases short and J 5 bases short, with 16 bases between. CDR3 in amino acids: CASSDSGGINNSPLHF. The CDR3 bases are TGTGCCAGCAGCGACTCCGGGGGGATTAATAATTCACCCCTCCACTTT.

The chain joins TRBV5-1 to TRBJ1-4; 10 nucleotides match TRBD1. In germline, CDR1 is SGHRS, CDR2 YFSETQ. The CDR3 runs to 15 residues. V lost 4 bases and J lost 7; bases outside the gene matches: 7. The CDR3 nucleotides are TGCGCCAGCAGCCGGACCGGGACAGGGGCTGAAAAACTGTTTTTT. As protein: CASSRTGTGAEKLFF.

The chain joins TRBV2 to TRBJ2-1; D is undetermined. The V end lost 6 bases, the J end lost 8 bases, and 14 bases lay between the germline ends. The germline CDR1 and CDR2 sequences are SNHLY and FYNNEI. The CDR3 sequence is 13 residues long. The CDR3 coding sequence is TGTGCCAGCAGCCTAGTTACCTTCGATGAGCAGTTCTTC. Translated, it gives CASSLVTFDEQFF.

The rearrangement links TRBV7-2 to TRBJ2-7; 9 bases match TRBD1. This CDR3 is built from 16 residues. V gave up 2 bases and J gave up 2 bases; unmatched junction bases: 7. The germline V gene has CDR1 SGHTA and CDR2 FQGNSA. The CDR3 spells CASSLNRDRAPYEQYF. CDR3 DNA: TGTGCCAGCAGCTTAAACCGGGACAGGGCCCCCTACGAGCAGTACTTC. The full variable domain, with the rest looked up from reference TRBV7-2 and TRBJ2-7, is GAGVSQSPSNKVTEKGKDVELRCDPISGHTALYWYRQSLGQGLEFLIYFQGNSAPDKSGLPSDRFSAERTGGSVSTLTIQRTQQEDSAVYLCASSLNRDRAPYEQYFGPGTRLTVT.

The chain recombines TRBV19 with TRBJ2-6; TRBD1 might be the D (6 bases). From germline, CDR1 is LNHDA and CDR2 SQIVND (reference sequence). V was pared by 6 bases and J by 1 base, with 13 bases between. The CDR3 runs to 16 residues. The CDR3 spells CASSDFRGSGANVLTF. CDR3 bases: TGTGCCAGTAGCGACTTCAGGGGTTCTGGGGCCAACGTCCTGACTTTC.

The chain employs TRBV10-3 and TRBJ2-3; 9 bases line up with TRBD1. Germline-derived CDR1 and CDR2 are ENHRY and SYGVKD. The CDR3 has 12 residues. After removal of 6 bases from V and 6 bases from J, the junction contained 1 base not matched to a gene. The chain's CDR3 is CAISGTGDTQYF. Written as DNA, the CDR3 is TGTGCCATCAGCGGGACAGGGGATACGCAGTATTTT.

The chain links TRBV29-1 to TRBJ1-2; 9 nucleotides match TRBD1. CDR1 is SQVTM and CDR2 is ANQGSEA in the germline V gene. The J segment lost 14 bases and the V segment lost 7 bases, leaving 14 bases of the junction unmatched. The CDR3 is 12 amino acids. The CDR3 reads CSGSGDRVKATF. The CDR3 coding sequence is TGCAGCGGTTCCGGGGACAGGGTTAAGGCTACCTTC. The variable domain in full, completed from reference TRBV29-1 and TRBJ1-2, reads SAVISQKPSRDICQRGTSLTIQCQVDSQVTMMFWYRQQPGQSLTLIATANQGSEATYESGFVIDKFPISRPNLTFSTLTVSNMSPEDSSIYLCSGSGDRVKATFGSGTRLTVV.

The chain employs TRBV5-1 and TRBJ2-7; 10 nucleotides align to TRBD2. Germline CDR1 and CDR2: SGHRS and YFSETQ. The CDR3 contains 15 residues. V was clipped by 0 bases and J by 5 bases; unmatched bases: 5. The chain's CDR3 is CASSLALAGDNEQYF. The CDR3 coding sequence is TGCGCCAGCAGCTTGGCGCTAGCGGGAGATAACGAGCAGTACTTC.

The CDR3 region is CASSVDNTDTQYF. In nucleotides, the CDR3 is TGTGCCAGCAGCGTAGACAACACAGATACGCAGTATTTT. This chain links TRBV9 with TRBJ2-3; no firm D call. The CDR3 extends over 13 amino acids. Germline V lookup: CDR1 SGDLS, CDR2 YYNGEE. Trimming shortened V by 0 bases and J by 2 bases, and 4 bases separated the two germline ends.

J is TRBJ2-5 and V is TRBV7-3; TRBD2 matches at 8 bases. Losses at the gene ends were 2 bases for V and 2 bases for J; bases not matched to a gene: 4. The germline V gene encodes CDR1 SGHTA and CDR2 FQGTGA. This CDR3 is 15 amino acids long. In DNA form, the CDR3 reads TGTGCCAGCAGCTTATCCGGGGGGGCTCAAGAGACCCAGTACTTC. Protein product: CASSLSGGAQETQYF. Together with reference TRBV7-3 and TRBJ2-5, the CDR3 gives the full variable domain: GAGVSQTPSNKVTEKGKYVELRCDPISGHTALYWYRQSLGQGPEFLIYFQGTGAADDSGLPNDRFFAVRPEGSVSTLKIQRTERGDSAVYLCASSLSGGAQETQYFGPGTRLLVL.

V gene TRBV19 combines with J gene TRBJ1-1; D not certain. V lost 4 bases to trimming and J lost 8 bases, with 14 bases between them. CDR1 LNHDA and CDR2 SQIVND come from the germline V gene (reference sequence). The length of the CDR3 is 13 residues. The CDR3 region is CASSTSAGQEAFF. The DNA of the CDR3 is TGTGCCAGTAGTACTTCGGCAGGCCAGGAAGCTTTCTTT.

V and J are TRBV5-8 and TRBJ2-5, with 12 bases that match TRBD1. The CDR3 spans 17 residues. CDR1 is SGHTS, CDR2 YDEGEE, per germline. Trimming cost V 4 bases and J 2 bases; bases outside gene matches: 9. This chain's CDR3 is CASSGGTGGPLQETQYF. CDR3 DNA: TGTGCCAGCAGCGGTGGGACAGGGGGCCCACTTCAAGAGACCCAGTACTTC.

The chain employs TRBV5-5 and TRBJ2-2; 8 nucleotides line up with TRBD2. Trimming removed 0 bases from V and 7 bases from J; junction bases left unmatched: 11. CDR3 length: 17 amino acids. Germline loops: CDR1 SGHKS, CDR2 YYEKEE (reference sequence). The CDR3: CASSLASGGRWIGELFF. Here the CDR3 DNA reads TGTGCCAGCAGCTTGGCCTCGGGCGGGAGGTGGATCGGGGAGCTGTTTTTT. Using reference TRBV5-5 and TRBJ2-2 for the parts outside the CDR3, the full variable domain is DAGVTQSPTHLIKTRGQQVTLRCSPISGHKSVSWYQQVLGQGPQFIFQYYEKEERGRGNFPDRFSARQFPNYSSELNVNALLLGDSALYLCASSLASGGRWIGELFFGEGSRLTVL.

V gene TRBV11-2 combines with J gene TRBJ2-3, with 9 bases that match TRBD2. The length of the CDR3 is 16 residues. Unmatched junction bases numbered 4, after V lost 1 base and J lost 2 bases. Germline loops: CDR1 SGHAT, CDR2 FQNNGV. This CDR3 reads CASSLGSSGITDTQYF. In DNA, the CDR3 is TGTGCCAGCAGCTTAGGTTCTAGCGGGATCACAGATACGCAGTATTTT.

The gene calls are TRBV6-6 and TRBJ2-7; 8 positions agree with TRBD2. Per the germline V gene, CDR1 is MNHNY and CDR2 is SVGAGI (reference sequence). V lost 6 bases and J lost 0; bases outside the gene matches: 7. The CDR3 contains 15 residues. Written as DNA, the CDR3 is TGTGCCAGCAGCTACACGGGGGGGAGCTCCTACGAGCAGTACTTC. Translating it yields CASSYTGGSSYEQYF.

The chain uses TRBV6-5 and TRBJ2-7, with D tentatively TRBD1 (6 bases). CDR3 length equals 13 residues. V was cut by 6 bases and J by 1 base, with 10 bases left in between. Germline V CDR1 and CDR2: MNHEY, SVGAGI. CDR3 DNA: TGTGCCAGCAGCAACAGGGATTCCTACGAGCAGTACTTC. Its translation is CASSNRDSYEQYF.

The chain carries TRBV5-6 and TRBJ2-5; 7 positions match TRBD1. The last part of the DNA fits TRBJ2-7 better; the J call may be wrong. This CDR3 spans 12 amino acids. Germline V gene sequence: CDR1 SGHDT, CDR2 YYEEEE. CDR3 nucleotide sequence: TGTGCCAGCAGGGGACAGTCCTACGAGCAGTACTTC. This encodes CASRGQSYEQYF.

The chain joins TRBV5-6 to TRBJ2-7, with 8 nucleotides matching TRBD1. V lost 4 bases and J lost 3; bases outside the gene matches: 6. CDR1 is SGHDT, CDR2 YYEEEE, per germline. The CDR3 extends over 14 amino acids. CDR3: CASSRGQDNYEQYF. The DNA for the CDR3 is TGTGCCAGCAGCAGGGGACAGGACAACTACGAGCAGTACTTC.

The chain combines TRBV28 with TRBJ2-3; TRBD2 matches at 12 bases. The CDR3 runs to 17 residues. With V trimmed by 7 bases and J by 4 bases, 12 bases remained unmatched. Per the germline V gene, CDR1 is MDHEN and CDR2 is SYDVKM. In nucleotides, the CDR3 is TGTGCCAGCACCCTGGCGGCGGCTAGCGGGAGGGCAGATACGCAGTATTTT. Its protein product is CASTLAAASGRADTQYF.

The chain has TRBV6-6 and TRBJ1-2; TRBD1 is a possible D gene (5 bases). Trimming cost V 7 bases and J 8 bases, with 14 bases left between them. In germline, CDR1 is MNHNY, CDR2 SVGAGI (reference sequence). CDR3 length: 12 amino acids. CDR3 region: CASMQGVGGYTF. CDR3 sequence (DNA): TGTGCCAGCATGCAGGGCGTGGGAGGCTACACCTTC.

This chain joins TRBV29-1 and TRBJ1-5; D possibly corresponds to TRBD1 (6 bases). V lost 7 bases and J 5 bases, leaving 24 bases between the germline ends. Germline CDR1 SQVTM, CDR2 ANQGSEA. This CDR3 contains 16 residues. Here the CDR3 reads CSALGGGPPLHQPQHF. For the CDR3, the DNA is TGCAGCGCCCTGGGGGGGGGCCCGCCCCTTCATCAGCCCCAGCATTTT.

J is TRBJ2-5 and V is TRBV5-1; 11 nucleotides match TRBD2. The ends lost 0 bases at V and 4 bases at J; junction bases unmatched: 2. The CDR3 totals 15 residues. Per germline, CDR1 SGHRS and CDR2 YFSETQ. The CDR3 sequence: CASSLVLAGGETQYF. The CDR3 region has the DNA TGCGCCAGCAGCTTGGTGCTAGCGGGAGGAGAGACCCAGTACTTC.

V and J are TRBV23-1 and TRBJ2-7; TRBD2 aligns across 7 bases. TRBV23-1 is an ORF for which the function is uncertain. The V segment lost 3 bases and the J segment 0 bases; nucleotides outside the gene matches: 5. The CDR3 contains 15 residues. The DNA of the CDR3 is TGCGCCAGCAGTCAGCCCGGGACTATCTCCTACGAGCAGTACTTC. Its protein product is CASSQPGTISYEQYF.

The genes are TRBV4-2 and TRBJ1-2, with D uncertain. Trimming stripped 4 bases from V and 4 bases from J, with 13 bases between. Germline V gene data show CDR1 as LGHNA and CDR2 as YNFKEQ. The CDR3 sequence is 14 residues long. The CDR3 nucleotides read TGTGCCAGCAGCCGTGCAGGAAACGTCTATGGCTACACCTTC. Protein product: CASSRAGNVYGYTF.

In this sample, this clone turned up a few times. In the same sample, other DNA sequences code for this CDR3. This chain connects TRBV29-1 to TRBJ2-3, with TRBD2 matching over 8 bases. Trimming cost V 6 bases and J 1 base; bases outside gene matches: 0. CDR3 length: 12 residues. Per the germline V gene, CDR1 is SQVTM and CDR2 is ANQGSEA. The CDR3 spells CSVTSGTDTQYF. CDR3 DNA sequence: TGCAGCGTGACTAGCGGCACAGATACGCAGTATTTT.

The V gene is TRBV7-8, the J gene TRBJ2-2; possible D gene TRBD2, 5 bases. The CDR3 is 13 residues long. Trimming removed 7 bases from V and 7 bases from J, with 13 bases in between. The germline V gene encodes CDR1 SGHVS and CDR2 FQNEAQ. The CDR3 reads CASTNFEGGELFF. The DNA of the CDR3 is TGTGCCAGCACCAATTTTGAGGGCGGGGAGCTGTTTTTT.

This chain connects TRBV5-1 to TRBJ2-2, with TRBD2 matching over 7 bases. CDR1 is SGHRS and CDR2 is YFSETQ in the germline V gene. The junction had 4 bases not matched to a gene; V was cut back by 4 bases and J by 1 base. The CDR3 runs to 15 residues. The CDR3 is CASSTIAGNTGELFF. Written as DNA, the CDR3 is TGCGCCAGCAGCACTATAGCGGGGAACACCGGGGAGCTGTTTTTT.

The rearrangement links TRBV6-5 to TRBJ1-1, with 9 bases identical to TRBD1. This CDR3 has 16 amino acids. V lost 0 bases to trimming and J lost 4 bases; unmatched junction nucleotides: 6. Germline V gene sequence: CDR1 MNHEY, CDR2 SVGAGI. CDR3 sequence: CASSYSPDRGGTEAFF. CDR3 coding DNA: TGTGCCAGCAGTTACTCCCCGGACAGGGGTGGCACTGAAGCTTTCTTT.